This record concerns one T cell receptor (beta chain) sequence. Sample-barcoded 5' priming and a J-beta primer mix drove a second PCR of 7 to 11 cycles. TCRdb re-derived calls from the 5' RACE reads in MiXCR, one entry per CDR3 protein. The sample includes approximately 800,000 distinct CDR3 sequences, under 80% of them seen just once. These data come from a study of blood T cells in healthy people across ages. This CDR3 comprises 13 residues. Germline V gene data show CDR1 as SSHAT and CDR2 as FNYEAQ (reference sequence). The source of this sequence is a man aged 30-40 years in good health. The sample consisted of blood. The chain employs TRBV7-7 and TRBJ2-4; unclear D gene. The end of the DNA is better explained by TRBJ2-5, so the J call may be wrong. The DNA of the CDR3 is TGTGCCAGCAGCCTTAGTAGTGCAGAGACCCAGTACTTC. It is translated as CASSLSSAETQYF.